This passage covers 22 T cell receptor beta chains from one sample sequenced in a study of technical replicates of blood from several donors. This table comes from immunoSEQ multiplex PCR, and its TCRdb copy is limited to in-frame clones, with some not included. The sample contains 84,000 or so clones, 95% to 98% of which appear only once. The sample comprised T cells isolated from PBMCs. These receptors all come from a human donor in good health.

The chain employs TRBV25-1 and TRBJ2-1, with D uncertain. The germline CDR1 and CDR2 sequences are MGHDK and SYGVNS. This CDR3 contains 13 residues. Trimming took off 1 base at V and 10 bases at J, with 11 bases between the two ends. The CDR3 bases are TGTGCCAGCAGTGAATTTTCGACCGGGGAGCAGTTCTTC. Protein product: CASSEFSTGEQFF.

This rearrangement joins TRBV14 to TRBJ2-1; 9 nucleotides match TRBD1. The ends lost 8 bases at V and 8 bases at J; junction bases unmatched: 7. CDR1 SGHDN and CDR2 FVKESK come from the germline V gene. This CDR3 is 13 amino acids long. CDR3 DNA sequence: TGTGCCAGCCGGGACAGGGTTTTCGATGAGCAGTTCTTC. It translates to CASRDRVFDEQFF.

The chain recombines TRBV7-9 with TRBJ1-4, with D possibly being TRBD1 (5 bases). Germline V gene data show CDR1 as SEHNR and CDR2 as FQNEAQ (reference sequence). CDR3 size: 14 residues. The V end was cut by 7 bases, the J end by 7 bases, with 16 bases between. CDR3 region: CASTYSPQGEKLFF. CDR3 bases: TGTGCCAGCACCTACAGCCCGCAGGGTGAAAAACTGTTTTTT. Full variable domain (missing parts from reference TRBV7-9 and TRBJ1-4): DTGVSQNPRHKITKRGQNVTFRCDPISEHNRLYWYRQTLGQGPEFLTYFQNEAQLEKSRLLSDRFSAERPKGSFSTLEIQRTEQGDSAMYLCASTYSPQGEKLFFGSGTQLSVL.

This chain connects TRBV7-8 to TRBJ1-5; weak D call: TRBD1 (6 bases). This CDR3 contains 19 residues. V shed 1 base and J shed 0 bases, with 19 bases lying between them. CDR1 SGHVS and CDR2 FQNEAQ come from the germline V gene. The CDR3 protein is CASSLGGGRLVGSNQPQHF. The CDR3 DNA reads TGTGCCAGCAGCTTAGGGGGGGGCCGCTTGGTTGGTAGCAATCAGCCCCAGCATTTT.

The CDR3 here is CASSFRDRVGVTQYF. In DNA form, the CDR3 reads TGCGCCAGCAGCTTCCGGGACAGGGTCGGTGTTACGCAGTATTTT. The rearrangement links TRBV5-1 to TRBJ2-3, with 9 bases that match TRBD1. The CDR3 has 15 residues. J lost 8 bases, V lost 2 bases, and 9 bases had no gene match. Germline CDR1 and CDR2: SGHRS and YFSETQ.

The chain is built from TRBV5-6 and TRBJ2-1; TRBD2 matches 8 bases. The CDR3 spans 12 residues. V dropped 5 bases and J dropped 9; count of bases not matched to a gene: 4. CDR1 is SGHDT and CDR2 is YYEEEE in the germline V gene. CDR3 bases: TGTGCCAGCAGGGTCGGGGGGGGTGAGCAGTTCTTC. Its translation: CASRVGGGEQFF.

The chain carries TRBV13 and TRBJ2-7; TRBD1 matches 10 bases. This CDR3 has 14 amino acids. The V gene's germline CDR1 is PRHDT and CDR2 FYEKMQ (reference sequence). Losses at the gene ends were 3 bases for V and 5 bases for J; bases not matched to a gene: 4. The chain's CDR3 is CASSFPGTGDEQYF. The CDR3 DNA sequence: TGTGCCAGCAGCTTCCCCGGGACAGGGGACGAGCAGTACTTC.

The V gene is TRBV6-6, the J gene TRBJ2-2; 9 bases line up with TRBD2. Per the germline V gene, CDR1 is MNHNY and CDR2 is SVGAGI (reference sequence). CDR3 length: 16 residues. J gave up 0 bases and V 6 bases, and 5 bases lay outside the gene matches. Written as DNA, the CDR3 is TGTGCCAGCAGGTTACTAGCGGGCGCGAACACCGGGGAGCTGTTTTTT. Its translation: CASRLLAGANTGELFF.

The chain has TRBV28 and TRBJ2-6, with D unresolved. Looked up from germline, CDR1 is MDHEN and CDR2 is SYDVKM. V was trimmed by 7 bases and J by 3 bases, leaving 13 bases between them. CDR3 size: 15 residues. Here the CDR3 DNA reads TGTGCCAGCAAAAGAGGCTTGGATGGGGCCAACGTCCTGACTTTC. It yields the protein CASKRGLDGANVLTF.

This clone was seen only a few times. The rearrangement joins TRBV30 to TRBJ1-1, with D possibly TRBD1 on 5 matching bases. Germline V lookup: CDR1 GTSNPN, CDR2 SVGIG (reference sequence). Trimming left V 7 bases short and J 7 bases short, with 13 bases between. CDR3 length: 11 amino acids. The DNA for the CDR3 is TGTGCCTTTCAAAGGGGAGGTGAAGCTTTCTTT. Amino acid sequence: CAFQRGGEAFF.

The chain links TRBV20-1 to TRBJ1-2; D not certain. The ends were cut back, 1 base at V and 6 bases at J, with 6 bases in the middle. CDR3 length equals 11 residues. Germline loops: CDR1 DFQATT, CDR2 SNEGSKA (reference sequence). The CDR3 bases are TGCAGTGCTAGAGTTGCGCATGGCTACACCTTC. Translating gives CSARVAHGYTF.

J is TRBJ1-4 and V is TRBV19, with D unresolved. Germline assignment: CDR1 LNHDA and CDR2 SQIVND (reference sequence). The CDR3 runs to 15 residues. The V gene lost 4 bases and the J gene lost 8 bases, with 17 bases spanning the gap. The CDR3 is CASSNFEVFVEKLFF. The CDR3 bases are TGTGCCAGTAGTAATTTTGAGGTCTTCGTGGAAAAACTGTTTTTT.

This clone was seen only once. The gene calls are TRBV10-3 and TRBJ1-6, with TRBD1 matching 10 bases. This CDR3 region has 14 residues. V was clipped by 7 bases and J by 8 bases; unmatched bases: 5. Germline-derived CDR1 and CDR2 are ENHRY and SYGVKD. The DNA of the CDR3 is TGTGCCATCACAGCTGGACAGGGGGATTCACCCCTCCACTTT. Encoded protein: CAITAGQGDSPLHF.

The chain carries TRBV4-1 and TRBJ1-1; a weak D match, TRBD1 (6 bases). CDR3 length equals 14 residues. The germline V and J ends were trimmed by 3 bases and 8 bases, with 16 bases remaining between them. CDR1 is MGHRA, CDR2 YSYEKL, per germline. The CDR3 DNA sequence: TGCGCCAGCAGCCAGCTGGCGGCCGGGACAGAAGCTTTCTTT. Translated: CASSQLAAGTEAFF.

The V and J genes are TRBV28 and TRBJ2-2, with 8 bases lining up with TRBD1. Germline CDR1 reads MDHEN; CDR2 reads SYDVKM. The CDR3 contains 13 residues. The V and J ends lost 10 bases and 6 bases, in that order; junction bases with no gene match: 7. The DNA for the CDR3 is TGTGCCACTGCCCCACAGGGGGCCGGGGAGCTGTTTTTT. Its protein product is CATAPQGAGELFF. Full variable domain (remainder filled in from reference TRBV28 and TRBJ2-2): DVKVTQSSRYLVKRTGEKVFLECVQDMDHENMFWYRQDPGLGLRLIYFSYDVKMKEKGDIPEGYSVSREKKERFSLILESASTNQTSMYLCATAPQGAGELFFGEGSRLTVL.

This chain connects TRBV27 to TRBJ1-1; D might be TRBD1 (5 bases). V lost 3 bases, J lost 5 bases, and 13 bases lay in between. Germline V gives CDR1 MNHEY, CDR2 SMNVEV (reference sequence). The CDR3 runs 14 residues. CDR3 sequence (DNA): TGTGCCAGCAGTTTTTTTAGGGGTGGTACTGAAGCTTTCTTT. As protein: CASSFFRGGTEAFF.

This chain connects TRBV7-9 to TRBJ1-2, with D perhaps matching TRBD1 (5 bases). This CDR3 spans 14 amino acids. The germline CDR1 and CDR2 sequences are SEHNR and FQNEAQ (reference sequence). The V gene lost 1 base and the J gene lost 3 bases, with 9 bases spanning the gap. The CDR3 bases are TGTGCCAGCAGCTTAGGACAGAGAGACTATGGCTACACCTTC. Amino acids: CASSLGQRDYGYTF.

The V and J genes are TRBV5-4 and TRBJ1-1; 9 bases are shared with TRBD1. CDR3 length: 14 residues. The V gene's germline CDR1 is SGHNT and CDR2 YYREEE (reference sequence). The V gene end was trimmed by 4 bases and the J gene end by 4 bases; junction bases not matched to a gene: 5. The CDR3 loop reads CASSPRDRATEAFF. In DNA, the CDR3 is TGTGCCAGCAGCCCCCGGGACAGGGCCACTGAAGCTTTCTTT.

The chain recombines TRBV15 with TRBJ1-2; D is possibly TRBD1 (6 bases). Per germline, CDR1 LNHNV and CDR2 YYDKDF (reference sequence). Trimming took 4 bases from V and 3 from J, leaving 21 bases between them. The CDR3 is 17 residues long. CDR3 sequence: CATSTNRNHRADYGYTF. CDR3 bases: TGTGCCACCAGCACTAATCGGAACCACAGGGCGGACTATGGCTACACCTTC.

The chain links TRBV4-2 to TRBJ2-5, with 8 bases fitting TRBD2. CDR3 length: 16 residues. V lost 0 bases, J lost 2 bases, and 5 bases stayed unmatched. Germline CDR1 is LGHNA and CDR2 is YNFKEQ. CDR3 sequence (DNA): TGTGCCAGCAGCCAAGAGCCGGGACTAGGGCAAGAGACCCAGTACTTC. Protein: CASSQEPGLGQETQYF.

This chain joins TRBV12-5 and TRBJ1-1, with 7 nucleotides matching TRBD1. Germline V CDR1 and CDR2: LGHNT, FRNRAP. The CDR3 has 14 residues. V shed 4 bases, J shed 3 bases, and the junction held 5 bases outside the gene matches. This CDR3 is CASGSGQGDTEAFF. As DNA, the CDR3 is TGTGCTAGTGGTTCGGGTCAGGGGGACACTGAAGCTTTCTTT.

The chain combines TRBV6-1 with TRBJ1-1, with D uncertain. There are 14 residues in the CDR3. CDR1 is MNHNS, CDR2 SASEGT, per germline. V dropped 6 bases and J dropped 1 base, with 12 bases sitting between them. CDR3 coding DNA: TGTGCCAGCAGGGCCCTGTTTGGGAACACTGAAGCTTTCTTT. This codes for CASRALFGNTEAFF.